Only one count was recorded for the clone carrying this T cell receptor (beta chain). Its antigen is unidentified. MiXCR, run by TCRdb on the reads, gives a single entry per CDR3 protein. The sample has around 430,000 distinct CDR3 sequences, roughly 42% seen once; the top ten hold about 45%. These data come from a study of T cell repertoires in cytomegalovirus infection. Across the study: CMV epitopes in the study were HLA-C-restricted (recently identified) and HLA-B-restricted (well studied). Both a matching HLA type and CMV infection were indicated by public TCR beta signatures.

Study-wide results and caveats: The study identified carriers of CMV plus the relevant HLA from cumulative public TCR beta family frequency.

V lost 5 bases to trimming and J lost 3 bases; unmatched junction nucleotides: 3. The V gene's germline CDR1 is SGHVS and CDR2 FNYEAQ. The CDR3 contains 13 residues. Material: cultured PBMCs, obtained from culture after CMV antigen stimulation. The TCR was taken from a human donor in good health (CMV status not recorded). Some clones in this sample may be carry-over from other donors' samples. V is TRBV7-6 and J is TRBJ1-1; 7 bases fit TRBD1. The CDR3 loop is CASSKGADTEAFF. The CDR3 coding sequence is TGTGCCAGCAGCAAGGGGGCGGACACTGAAGCTTTCTTT.